Reported below is one T cell receptor (beta chain). Its antigen is unknown. The data originate from a study of T cell responses to AZD1222 COVID-19 vaccine. Study findings and constraints: Among the donors, most were white British and more were female, and clonal diversity was possibly underestimated.

The length of the CDR3 is 15 residues. Trimming removed 0 bases at V and 3 bases at J, with 10 bases between. Germline lookup yields CDR1 ENHRY and CDR2 SYGVKD. Profiling relied on immunoSEQ multiplex PCR, and the TCRdb table lists in-frame clones only, not all of them. The sample includes roughly 77,000 clones, 90% of them seen just once. The rearrangement joins TRBV10-3 to TRBJ2-3; TRBD2 might be the D (6 bases). The sequence was collected from an adult who received the AZD1222 COVID-19 vaccine. The material was peripheral blood, obtained 28 days after the second AZD1222 dose. As DNA, the CDR3 is TGTGCCATCAGTGAGTCCGCGGGGAGAACAGATACGCAGTATTTT. Protein product: CAISESAGRTDTQYF.